This record covers a single TCR beta chain. V was pared by 4 bases and J by 2 bases, with 8 bases between. Per germline, CDR1 GTSNPN and CDR2 SVGIG (reference sequence). The CDR3 consists of 12 residues. The data belong to a study of OX40 agonist ivuxolimab in advanced cancers. Sequenced by immunoSEQ multiplex PCR; TCRdb stores in-frame clones only, minus some. Here the sample spans around 80,000 clones, 94% being singletons. Source: CD4+ or CD8+ T cells sorted from blood, taken in a trial of the OX40 agonist ivuxolimab. This receptor was identified in an adult with an advanced solid tumor such as melanoma, head and neck, liver or kidney cancer. The V and J genes are TRBV30 and TRBJ1-2; no reliable D call. CDR3 in DNA: TGTGCCTGGAACCAGGAAAACTATGGCTACACCTTC. Translating gives CAWNQENYGYTF. Combining the CDR3 with reference TRBV30 and TRBJ1-2 gives the whole variable domain SQTIHQWPATLVQPVGSPLSLECTVEGTSNPNLYWYRQAAGRGLQLLFYSVGIGQISSEVPQNLSASRPQDRQFILSSKKLLLSDSGFYLCAWNQENYGYTFGSGTRLTVV.